This entry describes one TCR beta chain. V shed 10 bases, J shed 7 bases, and the junction held 10 bases outside the gene matches. The CDR3 covers 15 residues. Germline-derived CDR1 and CDR2 are SGHTA and FQGTGA. This entry is derived from a study of blood T cell repertoires in COVID-19. Study summary: Sites in the United States, Italy and Spain provided acute and convalescent COVID-19 samples. Sources were T cells, B-cell-depleted T cells, or PBMCs; the material itself was cDNA or gDNA.

Only in-frame clones appear in the TCRdb table, and some are missing; sequencing was by immunoSEQ multiplex PCR. Of roughly 47,000 clones in the sample, less than 85% were seen once. The chain recombines TRBV7-3 with TRBJ2-1, with 13 bases identical to TRBD2. The clonotype was recovered from a woman in her 70s with acute or convalescent COVID-19. The material sequenced was peripheral blood. The DNA of the CDR3 is TGTGCCACCCGGACTAGCGGGAGTGGGCCTAATGAGCAGTTCTTC. This codes for CATRTSGSGPNEQFF.